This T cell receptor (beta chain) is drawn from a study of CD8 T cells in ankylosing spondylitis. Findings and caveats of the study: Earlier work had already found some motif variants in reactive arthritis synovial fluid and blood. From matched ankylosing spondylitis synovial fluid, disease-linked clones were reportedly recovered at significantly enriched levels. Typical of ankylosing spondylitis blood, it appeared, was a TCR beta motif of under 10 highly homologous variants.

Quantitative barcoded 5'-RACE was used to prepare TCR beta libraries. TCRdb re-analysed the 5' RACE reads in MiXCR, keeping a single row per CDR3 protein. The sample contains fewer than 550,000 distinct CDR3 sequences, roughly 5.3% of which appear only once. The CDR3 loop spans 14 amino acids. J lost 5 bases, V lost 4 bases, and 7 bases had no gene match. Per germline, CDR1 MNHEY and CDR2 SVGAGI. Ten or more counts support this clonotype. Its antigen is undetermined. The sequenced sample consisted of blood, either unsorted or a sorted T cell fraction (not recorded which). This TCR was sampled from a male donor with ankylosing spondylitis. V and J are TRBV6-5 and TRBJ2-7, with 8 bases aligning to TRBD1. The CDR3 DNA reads TGTGCCAGCAGTTGGACAGGGCCTAACCACGAGCAGTACTTC. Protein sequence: CASSWTGPNHEQYF.